Listed here are 19 T cell receptor beta chains from one sample, sequenced in a study of cytomegalovirus exposure and HLA in healthy donors. 60 Vbeta and 13 Jbeta primers were used in PCR. Measured with immunoSEQ multiplex PCR; TCRdb has only the in-frame clones, and not every one. Among roughly 200,000 clones listed, approximately 85% were seen once. The sequenced material came from PBMCs. The receptors derive from a woman aged 50 to 60 in good health and CMV-seronegative.

The rearrangement links TRBV25-1 to TRBJ2-7; D perhaps matches TRBD2 (6 bases). V lost 5 bases, J lost 3 bases, and 14 bases lay in between. This CDR3 has 14 residues. Germline CDR1 and CDR2: MGHDK and SYGVNS. CDR3 sequence: CASSSYSGSYEQYF. DNA for the CDR3: TGTGCCAGCAGTTCTTATAGCGGAAGCTACGAGCAGTACTTC.

V usage is TRBV10-2 and J usage is TRBJ2-1, with 11 bases fitting TRBD2. There are 16 residues in the CDR3. Looked up from germline, CDR1 is WSHSY and CDR2 is SAAADI. After removal of 2 bases from V and 6 bases from J, the junction contained 6 bases not matched to a gene. The CDR3 DNA reads TGCGCCAGCAGTGAGCGATTACTAGCGGGAGCCAATGAGCAGTTCTTC. It codes for CASSERLLAGANEQFF.

V usage is TRBV28 and J usage is TRBJ2-7; 12 bases fit TRBD1. CDR1 and CDR2 (germline): MDHEN, SYDVKM. This CDR3 contains 15 residues. V was pared by 5 bases and J by 8 bases, with 10 bases of the junction left unmatched. This chain's CDR3 is CASSGTGGKVPKQYF. The CDR3, as DNA: TGTGCCAGCAGTGGGACAGGGGGCAAAGTCCCAAAGCAGTACTTC.

The chain uses TRBV7-3 and TRBJ1-1; 7 nucleotides line up with TRBD1. The CDR3 sequence is 12 residues long. V gave up 5 bases and J gave up 7 bases; unmatched junction bases: 4. Germline CDR1 SGHTA, CDR2 FQGTGA. The CDR3 DNA follows: TGTGCCAGCAGCCAACCAGGGGGTGAAGCTTTCTTT. It codes for CASSQPGGEAFF. Full variable domain (outside the CDR3, taken from reference TRBV7-3 and TRBJ1-1): GAGVSQTPSNKVTEKGKYVELRCDPISGHTALYWYRQSLGQGPEFLIYFQGTGAADDSGLPNDRFFAVRPEGSVSTLKIQRTERGDSAVYLCASSQPGGEAFFGQGTRLTVV.

This clone has a handful of counts. The rearrangement joins TRBV28 to TRBJ1-2; 9 nucleotides line up with TRBD1. This CDR3 contains 17 residues. Germline CDR1 reads MDHEN; CDR2 reads SYDVKM. The junction had 11 bases not matched to a gene; V was cut back by 6 bases and J by 0 bases. The CDR3 sequence: CASRNPPGQGTNYGYTF. The CDR3 DNA is TGTGCCAGCAGGAACCCACCGGGACAGGGAACTAACTATGGCTACACCTTC.

This clone was recorded only once. The CDR3 DNA sequence: TGTGCCAGCAGTTACCGGGACACCGGATCACCCCTCCACTTT. Residues: CASSYRDTGSPLHF. The rearrangement uses TRBV6-6 and TRBJ1-6; D possibly corresponds to TRBD1 (6 bases). The CDR3 is made up of 14 amino acids. V dropped 2 bases and J dropped 10 bases, with 12 bases sitting between them. Germline CDR1 and CDR2: MNHNY and SVGAGI (reference sequence).

This clone was observed a few times. V is TRBV27 and J is TRBJ2-1; D might be TRBD2 (5 bases). V was cut by 2 bases and J by 9 bases, with 14 bases left in between. The CDR3 is 14 amino acids. CDR1 is MNHEY, CDR2 SMNVEV, per germline (reference sequence). In DNA form, the CDR3 reads TGTGCCAGCAGTTTAGGGGAGATGGTAGGTGAGCAGTTCTTC. Its translation: CASSLGEMVGEQFF.

As concerns this clone: A read error may produce the germline difference seen at one junction end. The genes are TRBV7-9 and TRBJ2-7, with 12 bases lining up with TRBD2. The CDR3 length is 15 residues. Germline-derived CDR1 and CDR2 are SEHNR and FQNEAQ (reference sequence). DNA of the CDR3: TGTTCCAGCAGCTTATTGACTAGCGGGAGCTCCGAGCAGTACTTC. Residues: CSSSLLTSGSSEQYF.

The chain is built from TRBV28 and TRBJ1-5, with 7 bases aligning to TRBD1. The V gene end was trimmed by 3 bases and the J gene end by 9 bases; junction bases not matched to a gene: 5. Germline CDR1 and CDR2: MDHEN and SYDVKM. CDR3 size: 13 residues. The CDR3 loop is CASSLGRGRPQHF. CDR3 bases: TGTGCCAGCAGTTTGGGCAGGGGGAGGCCCCAGCATTTT. Drawing the rest from reference TRBV28 and TRBJ1-5, the complete variable domain is DVKVTQSSRYLVKRTGEKVFLECVQDMDHENMFWYRQDPGLGLRLIYFSYDVKMKEKGDIPEGYSVSREKKERFSLILESASTNQTSMYLCASSLGRGRPQHFGDGTRLSIL.

V usage is TRBV29-1 and J usage is TRBJ2-3, with 7 bases identical to TRBD2. Germline loops: CDR1 SQVTM, CDR2 ANQGSEA. This CDR3 is built from 13 residues. V trimming: 4 bases; J trimming: 6 bases; junction bases outside the gene matches: 7. This CDR3 is CSVAPRGGDTQYF. In nucleotides, the CDR3 is TGCAGCGTTGCTCCACGGGGAGGGGATACGCAGTATTTT.

This clone has only one observation. The chain uses TRBV4-3 and TRBJ2-1, with 14 nucleotides matching TRBD2. This CDR3 is built from 18 residues. V lost 4 bases and J lost 2; bases outside the gene matches: 7. Germline CDR1 and CDR2: LGHNA and YSLEER. The CDR3 protein is CASSPDRGLAGAYNEQFF. DNA for the CDR3: TGCGCCAGCAGCCCTGACAGGGGACTAGCGGGAGCCTACAATGAGCAGTTCTTC.

Only a few counts were recorded for this clone. This chain connects TRBV4-2 to TRBJ2-7, with 7 bases aligning to TRBD2. The ends lost 5 bases at V and 0 bases at J; junction bases unmatched: 16. Germline V CDR1 and CDR2: LGHNA, YNFKEQ. The CDR3 loop spans 18 amino acids. The CDR3 coding sequence is TGTGCCAGCAGCACAAGCCTAGCGGCCCCGGGGTACTCCTACGAGCAGTACTTC. Amino acid sequence: CASSTSLAAPGYSYEQYF.

The rearrangement joins TRBV4-3 to TRBJ2-3, with D tentatively TRBD2 (6 bases). The ends were cut back, 2 bases at V and 2 bases at J, with 17 bases in the middle. Germline values: CDR1 LGHNA, CDR2 YSLEER. The CDR3 contains 17 residues. The CDR3 region has the DNA TGCGCCAGCAGCCAATTCTCCGTAGGAGGGACCACAGATACGCAGTATTTT. Its protein product is CASSQFSVGGTTDTQYF.

The chain has TRBV7-3 and TRBJ2-1, with D maybe TRBD1 (5 bases). The V and J ends lost 5 bases and 0 bases respectively, with 14 bases between them. The CDR3 is made up of 16 amino acids. CDR1 SGHTA and CDR2 FQGTGA come from the germline V gene. The CDR3 sequence: CASSIHRWSSYNEQFF. The CDR3, as DNA: TGTGCCAGCAGCATACACAGGTGGAGCTCCTACAATGAGCAGTTCTTC.

The rearrangement uses TRBV18 and TRBJ1-1, with D perhaps matching TRBD1 (5 bases). Germline lookup yields CDR1 KGHSH and CDR2 LQKENI. The CDR3 length is 16 residues. V was pared by 3 bases and J by 1 base, with 15 bases between. The CDR3, as DNA: TGTGCCAGCTCACCTCCGGTCAGGGCTGAGAACACTGAAGCTTTCTTT. This translates into CASSPPVRAENTEAFF.

This chain connects TRBV18 to TRBJ1-1, with D hard to call. Germline-derived CDR1 and CDR2 are KGHSH and LQKENI. Deletions cut 6 bases from V and 1 base from J, with 9 bases between. This CDR3 has 13 residues. CDR3 nucleotides: TGTGCCAGCTCCCTATCCGAGAACACTGAAGCTTTCTTT. This codes for CASSLSENTEAFF. Variable domain in full (rest from reference TRBV18 and TRBJ1-1): NAGVMQNPRHLVRRRGQEARLRCSPMKGHSHVYWYRQLPEEGLKFMVYLQKENIIDESGMPKERFSAEFPKEGPSILRIQQVVRGDSAAYFCASSLSENTEAFFGQGTRLTVV.

This chain connects TRBV4-3 to TRBJ2-5; D perhaps matches TRBD1 (5 bases). With the DNA end fitting TRBJ2-7 better, the J assignment may be wrong. The germline V gene has CDR1 LGHNA and CDR2 YSLEER. This CDR3 is 15 amino acids long. This chain's CDR3 is CASSQDPTGSYEQYF. The CDR3 DNA follows: TGCGCCAGCAGCCAAGATCCCACAGGCAGCTACGAGCAGTACTTC.

V is TRBV4-1 and J is TRBJ2-4, with TRBD1 as a possible D gene (6 bases). The germline V gene has CDR1 MGHRA and CDR2 YSYEKL. CDR3 length: 17 residues. Trimming stripped 1 base from V and 8 bases from J, with 21 bases between. CDR3 nucleotides: TGCGCCAGCAGCCAAGGTTGGGGGCCCCCAGGGGTGGACATTCAGTACTTC. It translates to CASSQGWGPPGVDIQYF.

This rearrangement joins TRBV4-1 to TRBJ2-7, with a possible D match to TRBD2 (5 bases). V was cut by 2 bases and J by 3 bases, with 14 bases left in between. This CDR3 has 15 residues. Germline loops: CDR1 MGHRA, CDR2 YSYEKL. The CDR3 sequence is CASSQYHDRGYEQYF. In DNA, the CDR3 is TGCGCCAGCAGCCAATACCACGACCGGGGCTACGAGCAGTACTTC.